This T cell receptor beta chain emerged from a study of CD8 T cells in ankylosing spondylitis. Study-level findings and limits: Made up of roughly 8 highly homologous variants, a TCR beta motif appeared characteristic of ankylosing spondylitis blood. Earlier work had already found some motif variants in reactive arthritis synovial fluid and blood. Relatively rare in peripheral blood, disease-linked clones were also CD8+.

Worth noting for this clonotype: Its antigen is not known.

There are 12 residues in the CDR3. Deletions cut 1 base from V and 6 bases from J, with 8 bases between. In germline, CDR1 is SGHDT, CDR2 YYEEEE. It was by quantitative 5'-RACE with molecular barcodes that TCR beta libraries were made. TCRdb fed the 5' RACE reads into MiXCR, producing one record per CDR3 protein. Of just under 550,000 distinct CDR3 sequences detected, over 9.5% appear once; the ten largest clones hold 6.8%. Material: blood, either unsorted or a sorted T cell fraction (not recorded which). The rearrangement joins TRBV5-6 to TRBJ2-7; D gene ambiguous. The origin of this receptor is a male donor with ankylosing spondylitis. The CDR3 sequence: CASSLLKGEQYV. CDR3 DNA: TGTGCCAGCAGCTTGTTGAAAGGCGAGCAGTACGTC.